This T cell receptor (beta chain) was captured by sequencing in a study of PD-1 blockade in classical Hodgkin lymphoma. The method was immunoSEQ multiplex PCR; TCRdb's version includes in-frame clones alone and lacks a portion of them. The sample includes 20,000 or so clones, about 81% of them seen just once. Study findings and constraints: Reports described newly diagnosed patients as having lower baseline TCR diversity than healthy donors. Factors driving the repertoire differences, possibly disease activity or prior therapy, remain undefined. By C4D1 there was a significant rise in CD4+ TCR diversity but not in CD8+ TCR diversity. Complete responders possessed baseline diversity comparable to newly diagnosed patients.

This sample's time point: cycle 4 day 1 (C4D1), after more than five weeks of nivolumab. No patient escaped relapse after autologous stem cell transplantation, and brentuximab vedotin exposure varied. CDR1 and CDR2 (germline): ENHRY, SYGVKD. Trimming stripped 5 bases from V and 6 bases from J, with 10 bases between. The CDR3 is made up of 12 amino acids. For this clone: The target antigen is unknown.

This rearrangement joins TRBV10-3 to TRBJ1-2; D might be TRBD1 (6 bases). This clonotype originated in a human donor with classical Hodgkin lymphoma. The material sequenced was peripheral blood mononuclear cells (PBMCs), taken before the fourth cycle of nivolumab. The CDR3 coding sequence is TGTGCCATCAGTATGGGGGCCCATGGCTACACCTTC. Translation: CAISMGAHGYTF.